The 31 T cell receptor beta chains reported below all come from one sample, sequenced in a study of response to subunit inactivated influenza vaccine. TCRdb called the RT-PCR reads again in MiXCR, with one record for every CDR3 protein. This table holds 800,000 to 1,000,000 distinct CDR3 sequences, 21% found once. Sequenced here: PBMCs from blood, sampled roughly 5 days after vaccination. These receptors were collected from a man in his fifties who received an inactivated influenza vaccine.

The V and J genes are TRBV6-5 and TRBJ1-1; no clear D. This CDR3 comprises 15 residues. V was clipped by 0 bases and J by 0 bases, with 8 bases between them. From germline, CDR1 is MNHEY and CDR2 SVGAGI. CDR3 bases: TGTGCCAGCAGTTACTCGGTCGGTATGAACACTGAAGCTTTCTTT. Translated, it gives CASSYSVGMNTEAFF.

This clonotype was counted a few times. The chain carries TRBV6-1 and TRBJ2-4, with 7 positions matching TRBD1. CDR1 and CDR2 from the germline V gene are MNHNS and SASEGT. The CDR3 is made up of 14 amino acids. J lost 6 bases, V lost 7 bases, and 9 bases had no gene match. CDR3 DNA: TGTGCCAGCAACCCCCTAACAGGGGTAAACATTCAGTACTTC. The encoded protein is CASNPLTGVNIQYF.

V usage is TRBV20-1 and J usage is TRBJ2-2; weak D call: TRBD2 (5 bases). CDR3 size: 16 residues. The V end lost 0 bases, the J end lost 1 base, and 12 bases lay between the germline ends. Germline V gene sequence: CDR1 DFQATT, CDR2 SNEGSKA (reference sequence). The CDR3 nucleotides read TGCAGTGCTAGAGATCTCGGCGGGCGGAACACCGGGGAGCTGTTTTTT. It translates to CSARDLGGRNTGELFF.

This rearrangement joins TRBV28 to TRBJ2-3, with D tentatively TRBD1 (6 bases). The V end lost 4 bases, the J end lost 3 bases, and 14 bases lay between the germline ends. The germline V gene has CDR1 MDHEN and CDR2 SYDVKM. The CDR3 is made up of 15 amino acids. CDR3 amino acids: CASSWSHRETDTQYF. DNA of the CDR3: TGTGCCAGCAGTTGGAGTCACAGGGAAACAGATACGCAGTATTTT. The full variable domain, rest sourced from reference TRBV28 and TRBJ2-3, is DVKVTQSSRYLVKRTGEKVFLECVQDMDHENMFWYRQDPGLGLRLIYFSYDVKMKEKGDIPEGYSVSREKKERFSLILESASTNQTSMYLCASSWSHRETDTQYFGPGTRLTVL.

The V call is TRBV20-1, the J call TRBJ1-1; a weak D match, TRBD1 (5 bases). Germline V lookup: CDR1 DFQATT, CDR2 SNEGSKA (reference sequence). V shed 5 bases and J shed 1 base, with 14 bases lying between them. The CDR3 consists of 14 residues. This CDR3 is CSAGQTVRNTEAFF. CDR3 nucleotides: TGCAGTGCTGGGCAGACAGTCCGGAACACTGAAGCTTTCTTT.

The chain links TRBV4-2 to TRBJ2-2; the match to TRBD1 covers 7 bases. Germline V gene lookup returns CDR1 LGHNA and CDR2 YNFKEQ. The trim removed 5 bases at V and 4 bases at J, leaving 13 bases unmatched. The CDR3 length is 17 residues. The CDR3 DNA reads as TGTGCCAGCAGCTATAAGCTCGGGACAGATGGCACCGGGGAGCTGTTTTTT. Translation: CASSYKLGTDGTGELFF.

The V and J genes are TRBV4-2 and TRBJ1-6, with 7 bases fitting TRBD1. Germline V gene lookup returns CDR1 LGHNA and CDR2 YNFKEQ. The CDR3 has 15 amino acids. The V and J ends lost 3 bases and 6 bases, in that order; junction bases with no gene match: 5. CDR3 DNA sequence: TGTGCCAGCAGCCAGCCGGGACAGCCTAATTCACCCCTCCACTTT. It is translated as CASSQPGQPNSPLHF.

The table lists this clonotype with a few counts. This chain connects TRBV4-2 to TRBJ2-3; 7 positions match TRBD1. The length of the CDR3 is 15 residues. V dropped 1 base and J dropped 4; count of bases not matched to a gene: 5. CDR1 is LGHNA, CDR2 YNFKEQ, per germline. CDR3 amino acids: CASSQVGQGADTQYF. The CDR3 nucleotides read TGTGCCAGCAGCCAAGTGGGGCAGGGGGCAGATACGCAGTATTTT.

This chain connects TRBV27 to TRBJ2-5, with TRBD2 matching over 9 bases. CDR1 and CDR2 from the germline V gene are MNHEY and SMNVEV (reference sequence). The V segment lost 2 bases and the J segment 2 bases; nucleotides outside the gene matches: 12. The length of the CDR3 is 18 residues. CDR3 bases: TGTGCCAGCAGTTTAACCCCTCCGGGGGCGGGGGGGCAAGAGACCCAGTACTTC. Translated: CASSLTPPGAGGQETQYF.

The chain links TRBV10-3 to TRBJ2-5; possibly TRBD2 for D (7 bases). V was clipped by 5 bases and J by 5 bases, with 18 bases between them. The CDR3 has 15 amino acids. Germline CDR1 ENHRY, CDR2 SYGVKD. CDR3: CAISQRGGRSETQYF. The CDR3 DNA follows: TGTGCCATCAGTCAAAGGGGGGGGAGATCCGAGACCCAGTACTTC.

V gene TRBV29-1 combines with J gene TRBJ2-7, with D hard to call. Trimming pared 4 bases from V and 1 base from J, leaving 8 bases between. The germline gives CDR1 SQVTM, CDR2 ANQGSEA. The CDR3 sequence is 12 residues long. The CDR3 loop reads CSVGSFSYEQYF. For the CDR3, the DNA is TGCAGCGTTGGAAGCTTTTCCTACGAGCAGTACTTC.

The DNA for the CDR3 is TGTGCCAGCAGCTTAGACCGCTGGGACAACTACAATGAGCAGTTCTTC. Its protein is CASSLDRWDNYNEQFF. The chain is built from TRBV11-3 and TRBJ2-1, with D perhaps TRBD1 (6 bases). This CDR3 region has 16 residues. In germline, CDR1 is SGHNT, CDR2 YENEEA. Trimming shortened V by 0 bases and J by 3 bases, and 12 bases separated the two germline ends.

This clonotype was counted ten times or more. V is TRBV10-3 and J is TRBJ2-5; D is undetermined. Germline CDR1 and CDR2: ENHRY and SYGVKD. Trimming removed 2 bases at V and 2 bases at J, with 9 bases between. CDR3 length equals 14 residues. The CDR3 DNA is TGTGCCATCAGTGAGCTGCTAGGGCAAGAGACCCAGTACTTC. Protein product: CAISELLGQETQYF.

The chain joins TRBV4-3 to TRBJ2-7; 7 bases are shared with TRBD2. This CDR3 is 17 amino acids long. CDR1 and CDR2 from the germline V gene are LGHNA and YSLEER. Trimming removed 1 base from V and 0 bases from J; junction bases left unmatched: 9. In nucleotides, the CDR3 is TGCGCCAGCAGCCAAGCCGCCCGCGGGAGTGGCTCCTACGAGCAGTACTTC. Translation gives CASSQAARGSGSYEQYF.

The CDR3 DNA reads as TGTGCCAGCAGTTACGACCGGGACAGGTTTACCTACGAGCAGTACTTC. This codes for CASSYDRDRFTYEQYF. This chain links TRBV6-2 or TRBV6-3 with TRBJ2-7, with 8 bases identical to TRBD1. This CDR3 region has 16 residues. CDR1 is MNHEY and CDR2 is SVGEGT in the germline V gene. The trim removed 2 bases at V and 2 bases at J, leaving 8 bases unmatched.

V gene TRBV27 combines with J gene TRBJ1-1, with D perhaps TRBD1 (5 bases). The CDR3 length is 15 residues. From germline, CDR1 is MNHEY and CDR2 SMNVEV (reference sequence). Deletions cut 2 bases from V and 6 bases from J, with 16 bases between. The CDR3 region is CASSLLGWGEAEAFF. In nucleotides, the CDR3 is TGTGCCAGCAGTTTACTCGGTTGGGGGGAAGCTGAAGCTTTCTTT.

A few counts support this clonotype. This chain joins TRBV3-1 and TRBJ2-2, with D maybe TRBD1 (7 bases). Germline V gives CDR1 LGHDT, CDR2 YNNKEL (reference sequence). The CDR3 is made up of 15 amino acids. V was clipped by 6 bases and J by 6 bases, with 17 bases between them. CDR3 sequence: CASRRRRGRAGELFF. CDR3 bases: TGTGCCAGCAGACGGAGGAGGGGGCGCGCCGGGGAGCTGTTTTTT.

CDR3 loop: CASSSQVGEQYF. CDR3 bases: TGTGCCAGCAGTAGCCAAGTGGGCGAGCAGTACTTC. The V call is TRBV6-2 or TRBV6-3, the J call TRBJ2-7, with no clear D. CDR1 is MNHEY and CDR2 is SVGEGT in the germline V gene. CDR3 size: 12 residues. Trimming removed 5 bases from V and 6 bases from J, with 11 bases in between.

The rearrangement joins TRBV28 to TRBJ1-1; D unclear. Between the trimmed V and J ends, which lost 3 bases and 8 bases, there was a span of 13 bases. From germline, CDR1 is MDHEN and CDR2 SYDVKM. CDR3 size: 13 residues. DNA for the CDR3: TGTGCCAGCAGTTTCAACCGAGGACCAGAAGCTTTCTTT. Protein sequence: CASSFNRGPEAFF.

This chain connects TRBV7-8 to TRBJ1-5, with TRBD1 matching over 8 bases. Looked up from germline, CDR1 is SGHVS and CDR2 is FQNEAQ. CDR3 length: 18 residues. The V segment lost 5 bases and the J segment 0 bases; nucleotides outside the gene matches: 12. The CDR3 spells CASSAGRQGAYSNQPQHF. For the CDR3, the DNA is TGTGCCAGCAGCGCAGGCAGGCAGGGGGCTTATAGCAATCAGCCCCAGCATTTT. The whole variable domain, remainder taken from reference TRBV7-8 and TRBJ1-5, is GAGVSQSPRYKVAKRGQDVALRCDPISGHVSLFWYQQALGQGPEFLTYFQNEAQLDKSGLPSDRFFAERPEGSVSTLKIQRTQQEDSAVYLCASSAGRQGAYSNQPQHFGDGTRLSIL.

The chain links TRBV28 to TRBJ2-7, with 10 bases lining up with TRBD1. The J segment lost 0 bases and the V segment lost 2 bases, leaving 4 bases of the junction unmatched. Per germline, CDR1 MDHEN and CDR2 SYDVKM. The CDR3 extends over 16 amino acids. CDR3 bases: TGTGCCAGCAGTTTAGCCTGGACAGGGGGCTCCTACGAGCAGTACTTC. Its protein is CASSLAWTGGSYEQYF.

This chain connects TRBV7-2 to TRBJ2-2, with 10 nucleotides matching TRBD2. The CDR3 is 16 residues long. Losses at the gene ends were 5 bases for V and 6 bases for J; bases not matched to a gene: 9. Per the germline V gene, CDR1 is SGHTA and CDR2 is FQGNSA. As DNA, the CDR3 is TGTGCCAGCAGCCAGCAGGCTAGCGGGGGTCCCGGGGAGCTGTTTTTT. Translation gives CASSQQASGGPGELFF.

The rearrangement joins TRBV7-8 to TRBJ2-4; 11 bases match TRBD2. The CDR3 sequence is 14 residues long. V was clipped by 10 bases and J by 6 bases; unmatched bases: 8. Germline V gives CDR1 SGHVS, CDR2 FQNEAQ. The DNA of the CDR3 is TGTGCCACTCAGATTGGACTAGCGGGAAACATTCAGTACTTC. Translation gives CATQIGLAGNIQYF. Combining the CDR3 with reference TRBV7-8 and TRBJ2-4 gives the whole variable domain GAGVSQSPRYKVAKRGQDVALRCDPISGHVSLFWYQQALGQGPEFLTYFQNEAQLDKSGLPSDRFFAERPEGSVSTLKIQRTQQEDSAVYLCATQIGLAGNIQYFGAGTRLSVL.

This clonotype has only a few counts. The rearrangement links TRBV12-3 or TRBV12-4 to TRBJ2-7; 12 bases match TRBD2. V trimming: 4 bases; J trimming: 4 bases; junction bases outside the gene matches: 8. The CDR3 consists of 16 residues. The CDR3 region has the DNA TGTGCCAGCAGTTCACCGGGACTAGCGGGCCCGTACGAGCAGTACTTC. Translation gives CASSSPGLAGPYEQYF.

The gene calls are TRBV18 and TRBJ1-5, with 8 nucleotides matching TRBD1. Trimming cost V 2 bases and J 0 bases; bases outside gene matches: 3. Germline lookup yields CDR1 KGHSH and CDR2 LQKENI. The CDR3 spans 16 residues. The CDR3 nucleotides read TGTGCCAGCTCACCATCGACAGGGGATAGCAATCAGCCCCAGCATTTT. Protein sequence: CASSPSTGDSNQPQHF.

This clonotype has just one count. The chain uses TRBV3-1 and TRBJ2-5; D is unresolved. Germline-derived CDR1 and CDR2 are LGHDT and YNNKEL (reference sequence). The CDR3 has 12 amino acids. Trimming took 4 bases from V and 8 from J, leaving 11 bases between them. The CDR3 DNA follows: TGTGCCAGCAGCCGAAACGGGCCCACCCAGTACTTC. It translates to CASSRNGPTQYF.

The chain links TRBV29-1 to TRBJ2-7, with 9 bases that match TRBD1. J gave up 5 bases and V 2 bases, and 7 bases lay outside the gene matches. Per the germline V gene, CDR1 is SQVTM and CDR2 is ANQGSEA. The CDR3 sequence is 14 residues long. CDR3 DNA: TGCAGCGTTGAAAATCGGACAGGGGATCACGAGCAGTACTTC. Protein: CSVENRTGDHEQYF.

The V gene is TRBV4-2, the J gene TRBJ2-3, with 7 bases identical to TRBD2. The ends lost 0 bases at V and 11 bases at J; junction bases unmatched: 11. CDR3 length: 15 residues. CDR1 is LGHNA, CDR2 YNFKEQ, per germline. The CDR3 DNA sequence: TGTGCCAGCAGCCAAGATGGAGGGGACGGGAGGAGGCAGTATTTT. This translates into CASSQDGGDGRRQYF.

This clonotype was recorded a few times. This CDR3 reads CSARDRVDYNEQFF. As DNA, the CDR3 is TGCAGTGCTAGAGATAGGGTCGACTACAATGAGCAGTTCTTC. This chain joins TRBV20-1 and TRBJ2-1, with no clear D. Germline assignment: CDR1 DFQATT and CDR2 SNEGSKA (reference sequence). The CDR3 is 14 amino acids. Deletions cut 0 bases from V and 3 bases from J, with 9 bases between.

The chain is built from TRBV3-1 and TRBJ1-1; 8 bases agree with TRBD1. Losses at the gene ends were 9 bases for V and 5 bases for J; bases not matched to a gene: 11. The CDR3 has 14 residues. In germline, CDR1 is LGHDT, CDR2 YNNKEL (reference sequence). In nucleotides, the CDR3 is TGTGCCAGTTCCCGTTTCAGGGGGCAAACTGAAGCTTTCTTT. Protein: CASSRFRGQTEAFF.

This clonotype occurred a few times. The chain has TRBV4-2 and TRBJ1-6; D gene uncertain. The CDR3 has 13 residues. Looked up from germline, CDR1 is LGHNA and CDR2 is YNFKEQ. Trimming left V 4 bases short and J 8 bases short, with 9 bases between. The CDR3 region is CASSREWDSPLHF. The CDR3 DNA follows: TGTGCCAGCAGCCGAGAGTGGGATTCACCCCTCCACTTT.